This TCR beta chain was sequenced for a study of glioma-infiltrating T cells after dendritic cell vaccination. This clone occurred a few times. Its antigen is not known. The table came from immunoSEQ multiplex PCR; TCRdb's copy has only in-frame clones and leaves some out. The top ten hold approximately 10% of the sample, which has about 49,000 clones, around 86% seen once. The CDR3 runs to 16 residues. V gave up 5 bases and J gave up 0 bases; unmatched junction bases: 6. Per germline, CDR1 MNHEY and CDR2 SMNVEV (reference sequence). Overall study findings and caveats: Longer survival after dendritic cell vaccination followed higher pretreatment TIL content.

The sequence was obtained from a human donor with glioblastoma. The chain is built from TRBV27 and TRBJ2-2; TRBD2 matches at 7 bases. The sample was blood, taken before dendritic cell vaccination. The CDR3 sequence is CASSHPSGTNTGELFF. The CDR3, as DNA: TGTGCCAGCAGTCACCCTAGCGGAACGAACACCGGGGAGCTGTTTTTT.